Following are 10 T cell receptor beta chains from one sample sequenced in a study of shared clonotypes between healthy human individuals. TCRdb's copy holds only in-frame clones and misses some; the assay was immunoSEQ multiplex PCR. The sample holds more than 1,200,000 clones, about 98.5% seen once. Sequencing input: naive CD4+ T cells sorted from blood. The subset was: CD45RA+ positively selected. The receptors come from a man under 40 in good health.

DNA for the CDR3: TGCGCCAGCAGCTACTCCGGGACAGGGGGCCACGAGCAGTACTTC. Protein product: CASSYSGTGGHEQYF. This chain links TRBV5-1 with TRBJ2-7; 12 nucleotides match TRBD1. This CDR3 has 15 residues. Germline-derived CDR1 and CDR2 are SGHRS and YFSETQ. The junction had 6 bases not matched to a gene; V was cut back by 3 bases and J by 5 bases. Full variable domain (outside the CDR3, taken from reference TRBV5-1 and TRBJ2-7): KAGVTQTPRYLIKTRGQQVTLSCSPISGHRSVSWYQQTPGQGLQFLFEYFSETQRNKGNFPGRFSGRQFSNSRSEMNVSTLELGDSALYLCASSYSGTGGHEQYFGPGTRLTVT.

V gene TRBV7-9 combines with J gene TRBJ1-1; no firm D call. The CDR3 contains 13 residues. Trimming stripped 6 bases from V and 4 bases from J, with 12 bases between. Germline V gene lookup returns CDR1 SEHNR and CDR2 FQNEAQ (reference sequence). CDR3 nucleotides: TGTGCCAGCAGTTACTTCTTGGGCACTGAAGCTTTCTTT. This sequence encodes CASSYFLGTEAFF.

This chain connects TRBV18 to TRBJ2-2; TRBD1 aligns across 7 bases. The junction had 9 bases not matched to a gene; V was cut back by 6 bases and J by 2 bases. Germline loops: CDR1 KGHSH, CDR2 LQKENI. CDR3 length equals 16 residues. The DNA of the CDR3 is TGTGCCAGCTCCCGAAGGGACAGCCGAAACACCGGGGAGCTGTTTTTT. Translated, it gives CASSRRDSRNTGELFF. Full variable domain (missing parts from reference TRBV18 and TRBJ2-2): NAGVMQNPRHLVRRRGQEARLRCSPMKGHSHVYWYRQLPEEGLKFMVYLQKENIIDESGMPKERFSAEFPKEGPSILRIQQVVRGDSAAYFCASSRRDSRNTGELFFGEGSRLTVL.

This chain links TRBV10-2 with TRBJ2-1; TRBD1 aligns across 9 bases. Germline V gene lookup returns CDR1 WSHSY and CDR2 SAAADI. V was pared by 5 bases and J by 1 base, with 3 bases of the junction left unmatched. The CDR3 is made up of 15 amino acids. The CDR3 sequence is CASSTGTGSYNEQFF. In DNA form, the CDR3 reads TGCGCCAGCAGTACCGGGACAGGGTCCTACAATGAGCAGTTCTTC.

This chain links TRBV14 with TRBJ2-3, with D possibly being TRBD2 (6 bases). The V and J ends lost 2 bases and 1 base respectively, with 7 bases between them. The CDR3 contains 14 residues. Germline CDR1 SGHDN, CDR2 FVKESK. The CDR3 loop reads CASSQRLGTDTQYF. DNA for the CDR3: TGTGCCAGCAGCCAAAGACTAGGCACAGATACGCAGTATTTT.

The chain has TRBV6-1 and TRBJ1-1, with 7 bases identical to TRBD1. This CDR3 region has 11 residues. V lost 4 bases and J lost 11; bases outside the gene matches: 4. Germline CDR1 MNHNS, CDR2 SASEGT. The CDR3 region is CASSAGRGAFF. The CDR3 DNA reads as TGTGCCAGCAGTGCCGGCAGGGGGGCTTTCTTT.

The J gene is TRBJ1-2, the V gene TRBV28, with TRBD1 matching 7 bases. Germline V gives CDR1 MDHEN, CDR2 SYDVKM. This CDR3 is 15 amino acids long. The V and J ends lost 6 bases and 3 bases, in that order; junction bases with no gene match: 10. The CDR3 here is CASSQTTGTDYGYTF. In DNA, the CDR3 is TGTGCCAGCAGCCAAACCACCGGGACAGACTATGGCTACACCTTC.

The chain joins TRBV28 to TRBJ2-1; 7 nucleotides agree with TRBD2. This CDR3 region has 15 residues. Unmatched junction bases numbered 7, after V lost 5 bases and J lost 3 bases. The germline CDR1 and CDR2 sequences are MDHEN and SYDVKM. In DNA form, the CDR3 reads TGTGCCAGCAGTCGCGGACTAGTTGGCTACAATGAGCAGTTCTTC. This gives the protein CASSRGLVGYNEQFF.

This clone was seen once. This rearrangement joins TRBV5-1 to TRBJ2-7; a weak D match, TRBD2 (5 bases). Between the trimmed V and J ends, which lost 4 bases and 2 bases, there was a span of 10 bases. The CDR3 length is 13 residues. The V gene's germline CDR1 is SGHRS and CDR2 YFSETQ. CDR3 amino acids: CASSRRGTYEQYF. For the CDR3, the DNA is TGCGCCAGCAGCCGCCGGGGAACCTACGAGCAGTACTTC.

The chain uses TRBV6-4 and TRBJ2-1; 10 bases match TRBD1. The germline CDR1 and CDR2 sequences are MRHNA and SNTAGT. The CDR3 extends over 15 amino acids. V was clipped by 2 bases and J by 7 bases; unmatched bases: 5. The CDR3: CASSDVDRGKNEQFF. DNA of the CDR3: TGTGCCAGCAGTGACGTGGACAGGGGGAAGAATGAGCAGTTCTTC.